This TCR beta chain was retrieved from a study of blood T cell repertoires in COVID-19. Study as a whole: Nucleic acid was either cDNA or gDNA, and it came from T cells, B-cell-depleted T cells, or PBMCs.

Sequenced by immunoSEQ multiplex PCR; TCRdb stores in-frame clones only, minus some. The sample has about 260,000 clones, around 87% seen once. Looked up from germline, CDR1 is MNHEY and CDR2 is SMNVEV (reference sequence). V was cut by 6 bases and J by 0 bases, with 11 bases left in between. This CDR3 has 15 residues. Sample: peripheral blood. The rearrangement links TRBV27 to TRBJ1-4, with D hard to call. This TCR was recovered from a woman aged 55-69 years with COVID-19, enrolled during active disease. The CDR3 protein is CASRREGTTNEKLFF. CDR3 DNA: TGTGCCAGCAGGAGGGAGGGCACAACTAATGAAAAACTGTTTTTT.